Listed below are T cell receptor beta chains from one sample, sequenced in a study of T cell responses to AZD1222 COVID-19 vaccine. This table comes from immunoSEQ multiplex PCR, and its TCRdb copy is limited to in-frame clones, with some not included. Here the sample spans 130,000 or so clones, 90% being singletons. The sequencing here drew on peripheral blood, taken on day 0 of AZD1222 vaccination. These receptors all stem from an adult in good health. Each CDR3 is given with its conserved first and last residue. The order of the fields is J gene, D gene, clone size, V gene, CDR3 DNA, CDR3 protein. A D gene is named only where the DNA matches it firmly. The size field is filled for only some rows; it gives once, few, many or a size class.

J: TRBJ2-7; D: .; size: once; V: TRBV23-1; DNA: TGCGCCAGCAGTCAATCGGAGGGGTACGAGCAGTACTTC; CDR3: CASSQSEGYEQYF
J: TRBJ1-1; D: .; size: .; V: TRBV19; DNA: TGTGCCAGTAGTCCGACAGGGAACACTGAAGCTTTCTTT; CDR3: CASSPTGNTEAFF
J: TRBJ1-1; D: .; size: .; V: TRBV5-4; DNA: TGTGCCAGCAGCCACGGGACAATGAACACTGAAGCTTTCTTT; CDR3: CASSHGTMNTEAFF
J: TRBJ1-5; D: .; size: .; V: TRBV4-2; DNA: TGTGCCAGCAGCCAAGAATGGATGGGAGGAGGACAGCCCCAGCATTTT; CDR3: CASSQEWMGGGQPQHF
J: TRBJ2-5; D: TRBD1; size: .; V: TRBV5-1; DNA: TGCGCCAGCAGCCGCGACAGGGGGCAGGAGACCCAGTACTTC; CDR3: CASSRDRGQETQYF
J: TRBJ2-2; D: .; size: .; V: TRBV11-1; DNA: TGTGCCAGCAGCTTGGCCGGGACTTCGAACACCGGGGAGCTGTTTTTT; CDR3: CASSLAGTSNTGELFF
J: TRBJ2-7; D: TRBD1; size: .; V: TRBV9; DNA: TGTGCCAGCAGCGAGAGGGACAGAGACGCCTACGAGCAGTACTTC; CDR3: CASSERDRDAYEQYF
J: TRBJ1-5; D: .; size: .; V: TRBV3-1/TRBV3-2; DNA: TGTGCCAGCAGCCAAGATTCGGCGGGCCCCCAGCCCCAGCATTTT; CDR3: CASSQDSAGPQPQHF
J: TRBJ1-1; D: TRBD1; size: .; V: TRBV5-4; DNA: TGTGCCAGCAGCCACCGGGACAGACTTGAAGCTTTCTTT; CDR3: CASSHRDRLEAFF
J: TRBJ2-2; D: TRBD1; size: .; V: TRBV7-6; DNA: TGTGCCAGCACTCTACTCCCGGGACAGGAGAACACCGGGGAGCTGTTTTTT; CDR3: CASTLLPGQENTGELFF
J: TRBJ1-2; D: .; size: once; V: TRBV5-5; DNA: TGTGCCAGCAGCTTGGGACTTTTTGGCTATGGCTACACCTTC; CDR3: CASSLGLFGYGYTF